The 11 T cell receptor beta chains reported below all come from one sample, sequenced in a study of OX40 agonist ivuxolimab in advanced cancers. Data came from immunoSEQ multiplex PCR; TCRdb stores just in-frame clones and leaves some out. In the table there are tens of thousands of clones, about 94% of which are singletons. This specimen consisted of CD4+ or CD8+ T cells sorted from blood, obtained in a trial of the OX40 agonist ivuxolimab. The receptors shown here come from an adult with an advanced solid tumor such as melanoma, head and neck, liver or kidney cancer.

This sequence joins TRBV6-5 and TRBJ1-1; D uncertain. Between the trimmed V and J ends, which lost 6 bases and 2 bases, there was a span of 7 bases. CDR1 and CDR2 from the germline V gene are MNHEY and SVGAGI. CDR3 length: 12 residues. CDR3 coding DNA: TGTGCCAGCAGCCGGGAAAACACTGAAGCTTTCTTT. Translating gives CASSRENTEAFF.

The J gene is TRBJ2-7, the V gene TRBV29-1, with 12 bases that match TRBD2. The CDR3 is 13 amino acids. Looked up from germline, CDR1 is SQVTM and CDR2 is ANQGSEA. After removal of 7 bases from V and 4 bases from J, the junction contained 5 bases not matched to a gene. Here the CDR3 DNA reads TGCAGCGCAACTAGCGGGAGGAGTTACGAGCAGTACTTC. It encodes CSATSGRSYEQYF.

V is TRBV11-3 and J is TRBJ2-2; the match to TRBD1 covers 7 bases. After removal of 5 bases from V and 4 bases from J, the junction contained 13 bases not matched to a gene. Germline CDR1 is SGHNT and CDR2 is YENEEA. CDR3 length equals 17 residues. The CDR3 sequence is CASSKIIPPGGTGELFF. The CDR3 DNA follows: TGTGCCAGCAGCAAGATAATCCCCCCAGGGGGCACCGGGGAGCTGTTTTTT. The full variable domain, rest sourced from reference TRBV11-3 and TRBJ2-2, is EAGVVQSPRYKIIEKKQPVAFWCNPISGHNTLYWYLQNLGQGPELLIRYENEEAVDDSQLPKDRFSAERLKGVDSTLKIQPAELGDSAVYLCASSKIIPPGGTGELFFGEGSRLTVL.

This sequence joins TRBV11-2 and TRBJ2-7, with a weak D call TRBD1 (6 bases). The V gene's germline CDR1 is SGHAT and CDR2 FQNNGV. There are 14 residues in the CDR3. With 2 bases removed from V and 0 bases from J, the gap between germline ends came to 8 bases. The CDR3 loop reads CASSLQGSSYEQYF. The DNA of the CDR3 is TGTGCCAGCAGCTTACAGGGGTCCTCCTACGAGCAGTACTTC.

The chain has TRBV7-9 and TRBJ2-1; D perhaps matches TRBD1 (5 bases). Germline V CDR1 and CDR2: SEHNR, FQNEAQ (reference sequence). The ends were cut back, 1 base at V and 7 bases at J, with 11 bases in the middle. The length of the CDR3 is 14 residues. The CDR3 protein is CASSLGGRWNEQFF. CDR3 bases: TGTGCCAGCAGCTTAGGGGGCAGGTGGAATGAGCAGTTCTTC.

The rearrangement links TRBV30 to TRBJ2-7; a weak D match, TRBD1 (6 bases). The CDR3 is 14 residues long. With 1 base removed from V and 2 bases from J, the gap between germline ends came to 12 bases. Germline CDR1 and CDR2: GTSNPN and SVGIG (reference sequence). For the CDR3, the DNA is TGTGCCTGGAGTGGGGCCAGGGGACCCTACGAGCAGTACTTC. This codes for CAWSGARGPYEQYF. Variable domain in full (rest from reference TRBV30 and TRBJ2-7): SQTIHQWPATLVQPVGSPLSLECTVEGTSNPNLYWYRQAAGRGLQLLFYSVGIGQISSEVPQNLSASRPQDRQFILSSKKLLLSDSGFYLCAWSGARGPYEQYFGPGTRLTVT.

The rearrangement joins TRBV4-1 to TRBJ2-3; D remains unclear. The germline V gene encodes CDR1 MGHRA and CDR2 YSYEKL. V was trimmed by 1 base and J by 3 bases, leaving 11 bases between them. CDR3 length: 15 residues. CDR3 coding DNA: TGCGCCAGCAGCCAAGTCTCGGCGTGGACAGATACGCAGTATTTT. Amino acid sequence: CASSQVSAWTDTQYF.

The CDR3 region has the DNA TGTGCCAGCAGCAGGGAGGGGTTCTCCTACGAGCAGTACTTC. Its translation: CASSREGFSYEQYF. The rearrangement uses TRBV9 and TRBJ2-7, with 7 positions matching TRBD2. Germline V gene lookup returns CDR1 SGDLS and CDR2 YYNGEE. The CDR3 is 14 amino acids. V was pared by 4 bases and J by 0 bases, with 4 bases of the junction left unmatched.

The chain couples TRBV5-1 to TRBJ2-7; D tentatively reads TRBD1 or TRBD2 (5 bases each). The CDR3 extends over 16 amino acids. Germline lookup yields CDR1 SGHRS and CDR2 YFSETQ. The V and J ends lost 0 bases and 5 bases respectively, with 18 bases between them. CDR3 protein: CASSLAGTETPHEQYF. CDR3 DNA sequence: TGCGCCAGCAGCTTGGCCGGGACCGAGACCCCCCACGAGCAGTACTTC.

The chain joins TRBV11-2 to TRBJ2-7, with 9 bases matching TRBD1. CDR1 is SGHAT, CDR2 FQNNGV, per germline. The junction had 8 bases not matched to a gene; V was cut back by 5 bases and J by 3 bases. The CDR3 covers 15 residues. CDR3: CASSPGTGKNYEQYF. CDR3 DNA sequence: TGTGCCAGCAGCCCCGGGACAGGGAAAAACTACGAGCAGTACTTC.

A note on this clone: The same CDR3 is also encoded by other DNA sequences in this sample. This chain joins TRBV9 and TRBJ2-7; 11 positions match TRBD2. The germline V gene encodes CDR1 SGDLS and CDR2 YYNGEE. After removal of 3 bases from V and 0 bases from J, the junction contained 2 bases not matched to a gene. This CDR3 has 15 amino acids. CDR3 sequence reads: CASSAGTSGSYEQYF. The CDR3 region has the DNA TGTGCCAGCAGCGCCGGGACTAGCGGCTCCTACGAGCAGTACTTC.